Below are 12 T cell receptor beta chains sequenced from a single sample in a study of blood T cells in healthy people across ages. For the second PCR, which ran for roughly 7 to 11 cycles, a sample-barcoded 5' primer and a J-beta primer mix were used. Each CDR3 protein gets one entry after TCRdb re-called the 5' RACE reads with MiXCR. The sample carries approximately 770,000 distinct CDR3 sequences, 55% to 70% recorded once. The sample was blood. These receptor sequences come from a man aged 25 to 45 in good health.

The chain carries TRBV20-1 and TRBJ2-1, with a weak D call TRBD2 (5 bases). Trimming took off 3 bases at V and 5 bases at J, with 20 bases between the two ends. The CDR3 is 16 residues long. In germline, CDR1 is DFQATT, CDR2 SNEGSKA (reference sequence). For the CDR3, the DNA is TGCAGTGCTAGTCTGGCGGGCATCTTCTTGGACAATGAGCAGTTCTTC. It codes for CSASLAGIFLDNEQFF.

This clonotype was observed a few times. In nucleotides, the CDR3 is TGTGCCAGCAGCCCGACTCCTAGCGGCTCCTACGAGCAGTACTTC. Its translation: CASSPTPSGSYEQYF. The rearrangement uses TRBV5-5 and TRBJ2-7, with 7 bases matching TRBD2. Per germline, CDR1 SGHKS and CDR2 YYEKEE (reference sequence). J lost 0 bases, V lost 4 bases, and 7 bases had no gene match. The CDR3 contains 15 residues.

This CDR3 reads CASSQVFSDFSTDTQYF. In DNA, the CDR3 is TGCGCCAGCAGCCAAGTCTTCAGTGACTTCAGCACAGATACGCAGTATTTT. The chain recombines TRBV4-1 with TRBJ2-3; D remains ambiguous. CDR3 length equals 17 residues. Germline V gives CDR1 MGHRA, CDR2 YSYEKL. V lost 1 base, J lost 0 bases, and 14 bases lay in between.

The chain has TRBV2 and TRBJ1-2; D call uncertain. The V gene lost 1 base and the J gene lost 5 bases, with 8 bases spanning the gap. This CDR3 comprises 13 residues. CDR1 and CDR2 from the germline V gene are SNHLY and FYNNEI. This CDR3 is CASSEVTPYGYTF. CDR3 DNA sequence: TGTGCCAGCAGTGAAGTGACACCTTATGGCTACACCTTC.

This clonotype turned up a few times. This chain joins TRBV12-3 or TRBV12-4 and TRBJ2-7; 10 bases fit TRBD1. The CDR3 totals 15 residues. V lost 5 bases to trimming and J lost 10 bases; unmatched junction nucleotides: 14. The CDR3 sequence is CASSRQGATSGAQYF. CDR3 DNA: TGTGCCAGCAGTCGACAGGGGGCGACATCTGGAGCCCAGTACTTC.

The V gene is TRBV27, the J gene TRBJ1-5; TRBD1 is a possible D gene (5 bases). This CDR3 comprises 14 residues. Germline CDR1 MNHEY, CDR2 SMNVEV (reference sequence). Trimming pared 6 bases from V and 0 bases from J, leaving 9 bases between. The CDR3 loop reads CASSTTDSNQPQHF. In DNA, the CDR3 is TGTGCCAGCAGCACGACAGATAGCAATCAGCCCCAGCATTTT.

The rearrangement uses TRBV6-2 or TRBV6-3 and TRBJ2-7, with 11 bases identical to TRBD2. Losses at the gene ends were 10 bases for V and 3 bases for J; bases not matched to a gene: 11. Germline values: CDR1 MNHEY, CDR2 SVGEGT. The CDR3 covers 15 residues. The CDR3 loop reads CATKGLAAAYYEQYF. CDR3 coding DNA: TGTGCCACCAAGGGACTAGCGGCCGCCTACTACGAGCAGTACTTC.

The chain links TRBV27 to TRBJ1-2; tentatively, D is TRBD1 (6 bases). Trimming removed 5 bases from V and 4 bases from J, with 14 bases in between. This CDR3 spans 14 amino acids. Germline V gene lookup returns CDR1 MNHEY and CDR2 SMNVEV (reference sequence). The DNA for the CDR3 is TGTGCCAGCAGTGGGGGGCGGTCGCCCTATGGCTACACCTTC. It yields the protein CASSGGRSPYGYTF.

This clonotype was seen many times. The chain joins TRBV4-3 to TRBJ2-5, with unresolved D. The CDR3 totals 14 residues. From germline, CDR1 is LGHNA and CDR2 YSLEER. Trimming shortened V by 0 bases and J by 7 bases, and 12 bases separated the two germline ends. The DNA for the CDR3 is TGCGCCAGCAGCCAAGACGCGCTAGGTGGGACCCAGTACTTC. Translated, it gives CASSQDALGGTQYF.

V is TRBV2 and J is TRBJ1-5; D perhaps matches TRBD1 (5 bases). The CDR3 has 13 residues. CDR1 is SNHLY, CDR2 FYNNEI, per germline. V gave up 7 bases and J gave up 7 bases, with 14 bases separating them. This chain's CDR3 is CASNLAGSQPQHF. CDR3 DNA sequence: TGTGCCAGCAATCTTGCAGGGAGCCAGCCCCAGCATTTT.

The V gene is TRBV30, the J gene TRBJ2-4, with D maybe TRBD2 (5 bases). The end of the DNA aligns better with TRBJ2-7, so the J call may be wrong. This CDR3 comprises 15 residues. CDR1 is GTSNPN, CDR2 SVGIG, per germline (reference sequence). The CDR3 sequence is CAWSVVQRRNYEQYF. CDR3 bases: TGTGCCTGGAGTGTGGTCCAGCGGCGCAACTACGAGCAGTACTTC.

The chain recombines TRBV5-1 with TRBJ2-7; D perhaps matches TRBD2 (5 bases). The CDR3 spans 13 residues. CDR1 and CDR2 from the germline V gene are SGHRS and YFSETQ. The V end lost 4 bases, the J end lost 3 bases, and 11 bases lay between the germline ends. This CDR3 is CASSREYYYEQYF. CDR3 DNA sequence: TGCGCCAGCAGCAGGGAGTACTACTACGAGCAGTACTTC.